One sample yielded the 6 T cell receptor beta chains listed below, sequenced in a study of shared clonotypes between healthy human individuals. This table comes from immunoSEQ multiplex PCR, and its TCRdb copy is limited to in-frame clones, with some not included. This sample has about 2.3 million clones, with 85% to 95% found just once. The sequenced sample was naive CD4+ T cells from PBMCs. Described subset: CD45RA+ positively selected. These receptors were taken from a man aged 18 to 30 in good health. Some clones in this sample may be carry-over from other donors' samples.

This clone has just one count. The J gene is TRBJ2-5, the V gene TRBV2; 9 nucleotides agree with TRBD1. The germline CDR1 and CDR2 sequences are SNHLY and FYNNEI. The CDR3 runs to 13 residues. V lost 10 bases to trimming and J lost 3 bases; unmatched junction nucleotides: 6. The chain's CDR3 is CATKDRGKETQYF. As DNA, the CDR3 is TGTGCCACTAAGGACAGGGGAAAAGAGACCCAGTACTTC.

The chain couples TRBV9 to TRBJ2-5; 7 bases map to TRBD2. With 4 bases clipped from V and 4 bases from J, the junction kept 7 bases outside the gene matches. Germline V gene sequence: CDR1 SGDLS, CDR2 YYNGEE. CDR3 length equals 14 residues. CDR3 sequence (DNA): TGTGCCAGCAGCCGGGACTACGGGGGAGAGACCCAGTACTTC. This codes for CASSRDYGGETQYF.

The chain recombines TRBV6-5 with TRBJ2-7, with D possibly TRBD1 on 6 matching bases. The V gene's germline CDR1 is MNHEY and CDR2 SVGAGI. The CDR3 spans 16 residues. V was pared by 2 bases and J by 3 bases, with 17 bases between. This CDR3 reads CASSYRLDREVYEQYF. CDR3 nucleotides: TGTGCCAGCAGTTACCGACTGGACAGAGAAGTCTACGAGCAGTACTTC.

This clone was counted once. The chain combines TRBV19 with TRBJ1-2; D uncertain. CDR3 length: 13 amino acids. Germline CDR1 LNHDA, CDR2 SQIVND (reference sequence). Trimming removed 3 bases from V and 4 bases from J, with 9 bases in between. CDR3 coding DNA: TGTGCCAGTAGTATTTCACTGACCTATGGCTACACCTTC. Its protein product is CASSISLTYGYTF. Full variable domain (outside the CDR3, taken from reference TRBV19 and TRBJ1-2): DGGITQSPKYLFRKEGQNVTLSCEQNLNHDAMYWYRQDPGQGLRLIYYSQIVNDFQKGDIAEGYSVSREKKESFPLTVTSAQKNPTAFYLCASSISLTYGYTFGSGTRLTVV.

In this sample, this clone turned up a few times. The rearrangement uses TRBV19 and TRBJ1-1; a weak D match, TRBD1 (5 bases). The CDR3 sequence is 16 residues long. CDR1 and CDR2 from the germline V gene are LNHDA and SQIVND (reference sequence). Deletions cut 5 bases from V and 4 bases from J, with 20 bases between. CDR3 sequence (DNA): TGTGCCAGTAGTCCTCCCGCGACGGGGAGGGGCACTGAAGCTTTCTTT. Translating gives CASSPPATGRGTEAFF. The variable domain in full, with the rest retrieved from reference TRBV19 and TRBJ1-1, is DGGITQSPKYLFRKEGQNVTLSCEQNLNHDAMYWYRQDPGQGLRLIYYSQIVNDFQKGDIAEGYSVSREKKESFPLTVTSAQKNPTAFYLCASSPPATGRGTEAFFGQGTRLTVV.

This rearrangement joins TRBV6-5 to TRBJ2-3, with D perhaps given as TRBD1 or TRBD2 (5 bases each). Trimming left V 6 bases short and J 0 bases short, with 13 bases between. In germline, CDR1 is MNHEY, CDR2 SVGAGI. The CDR3 covers 15 residues. CDR3 in amino acids: CASRPMGVSTDTQYF. Written as DNA, the CDR3 is TGTGCCAGCAGGCCGATGGGGGTTAGCACAGATACGCAGTATTTT.